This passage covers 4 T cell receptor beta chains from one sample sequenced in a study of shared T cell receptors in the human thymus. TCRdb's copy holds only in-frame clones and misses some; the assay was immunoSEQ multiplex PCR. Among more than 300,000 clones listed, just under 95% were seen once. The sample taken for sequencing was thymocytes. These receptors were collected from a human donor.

CDR3 nucleotide sequence: TGTGCCAGCAGTTTATATACCCGGACAGGGAGAAGATACGAGCAGTACTTC. Translating gives CASSLYTRTGRRYEQYF. This chain joins TRBV27 and TRBJ2-7, with 8 bases aligning to TRBD1. With V trimmed by 1 base and J by 4 bases, 12 bases remained unmatched. The CDR3 covers 17 residues. From germline, CDR1 is MNHEY and CDR2 SMNVEV (reference sequence).

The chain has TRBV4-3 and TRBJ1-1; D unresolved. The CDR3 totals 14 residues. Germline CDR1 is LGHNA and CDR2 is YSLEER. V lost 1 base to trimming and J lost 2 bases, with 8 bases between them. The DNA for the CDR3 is TGCGCCAGCAGCCAAGGACGCCATAACACTGAAGCTTTCTTT. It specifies CASSQGRHNTEAFF.

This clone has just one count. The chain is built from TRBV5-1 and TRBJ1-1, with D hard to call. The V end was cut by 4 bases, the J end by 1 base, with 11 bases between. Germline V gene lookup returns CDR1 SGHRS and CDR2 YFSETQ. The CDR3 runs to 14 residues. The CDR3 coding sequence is TGCGCCAGCAGCCTAGTTGGGTGGAACACTGAAGCTTTCTTT. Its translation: CASSLVGWNTEAFF.

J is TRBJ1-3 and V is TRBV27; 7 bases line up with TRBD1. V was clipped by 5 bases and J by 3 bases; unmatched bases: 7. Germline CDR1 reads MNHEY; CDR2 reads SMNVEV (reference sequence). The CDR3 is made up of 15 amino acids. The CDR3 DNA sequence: TGTGCCAGCAGTCCCACAGGGGAAGGTGGAAACACCATATATTTT. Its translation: CASSPTGEGGNTIYF.